This T cell receptor (beta chain) was observed in a study of post-analysis software for immune sequencing data (dated by TCRdb to 2014 to 2015). For the study in its entirety: The recorded disease courses included relapsing-remitting, secondary progressive and progressive-relapsing multiple sclerosis, and some patients had no subtype annotation. Patient repertoires were compared against roughly 10 previously published healthy control repertoires from donors aged about 6 to 27 years. A subset of samples was prepared in parallel using single-end sample barcoding, then pooled and co-amplified after Illumina adapter ligation. General findings and caveats noted by the study authors: When samples were clustered directly using the F measure, samples prepared in the same batch co-clustered strongly, which prompted a batch-effect correction. Normalized Chao1 diversity was significantly lower in multiple sclerosis patients than controls, suggesting substantial peripheral T-cell clonal expansion. The control group was slightly older than the multiple sclerosis patient group. Significantly higher frequencies in patients than in controls were found for a few TRBV segments, including TRBV5-6, TRBV5-1 and TRBV20-1.

Including cysteine and phenylalanine, the CDR3 has 14 amino acids. Here the CDR3 DNA is all that survives: 42 bases in frame from base 1. V lost 0 bases and J lost 3 bases; the stretch between them is 9 bases long. The CDR1 and CDR2 encoded by the germline V gene (reference sequence) are LGHDT and YNNKEL. With regard to this clonotype: The specificity of this receptor is unknown. Per-base qualities were not stored, and no clone one base away is much larger.

Receptors were amplified or captured by PCR. Reads for this sample came from an Illumina HiSeq 2500. To reduce PCR and sequencing biases, unique molecular identifiers were incorporated into the TCR beta cDNA libraries. Per 1 to 10 million input T cells, 500,000 or so cDNA molecules were obtained, such that each molecule approximated one T cell. The patient libraries were prepared and sequenced with the same protocol used for the earlier healthy control dataset. Samples belonging to the same batch were prepared together, multiplexed and sequenced on a shared HiSeq lane. Regarding the original processing steps: MIGEC was used to process the raw barcoded reads, and molecular identifier groups with only a single read were discarded before consensus assembly and CDR3 extraction. VDJtools was used for post-analysis of the clonotype tables, and diversity was normalized by down-sampling every dataset to the size of the smallest sample. In repertoire overlap clustering, CDR3 amino acid sequences, but not nucleotide sequences, were matched to correct batch-related cross-sample contamination. The public sequencing data were trimmed at Q25 with fastp and processed into clonotypes with MiXCR by TCRdb, which kept only in-frame beta chains. When rows share a CDR3 protein, they turn into one entry using the most common DNA and genes. The V and J calls follow TCRdb's processing rather than the paper's. The sample profile shows about 820,000 distinct CDR3 sequences; roughly 50% of them were found once. The ten top clones hold approximately 4.4% of the sample.

To demonstrate the VDJtools post-analysis software, TCR beta repertoires were profiled from the peripheral blood of more than ten young patients with multiple sclerosis. Multiple sclerosis patients were children and adolescents aged about 6 to 16 years. The source is a girl between 10 and 17 years old with multiple sclerosis. Sequenced input: blood. The chain joins TRBV3-1 to TRBJ2-7, with TRBD1 perhaps the D gene, on 6 matching bases. The CDR3 protein sequence reads: CASSQDLGGYEQYF. In nucleotides, the sequence is TGTGCCAGCAGCCAAGACTTAGGGGGCTACGAGCAGTACTTC.